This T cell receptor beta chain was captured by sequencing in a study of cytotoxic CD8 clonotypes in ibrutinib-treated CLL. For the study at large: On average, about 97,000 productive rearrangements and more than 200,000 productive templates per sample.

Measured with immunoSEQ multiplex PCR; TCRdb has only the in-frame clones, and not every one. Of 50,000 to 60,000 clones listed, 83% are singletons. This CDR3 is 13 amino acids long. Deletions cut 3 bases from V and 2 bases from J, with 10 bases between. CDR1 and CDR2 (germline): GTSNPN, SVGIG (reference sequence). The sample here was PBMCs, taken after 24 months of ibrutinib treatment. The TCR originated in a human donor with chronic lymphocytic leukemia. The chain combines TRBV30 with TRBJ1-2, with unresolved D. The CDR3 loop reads CAWREERNYGYTF. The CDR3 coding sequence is TGTGCCTGGAGGGAGGAACGGAACTATGGCTACACCTTC.